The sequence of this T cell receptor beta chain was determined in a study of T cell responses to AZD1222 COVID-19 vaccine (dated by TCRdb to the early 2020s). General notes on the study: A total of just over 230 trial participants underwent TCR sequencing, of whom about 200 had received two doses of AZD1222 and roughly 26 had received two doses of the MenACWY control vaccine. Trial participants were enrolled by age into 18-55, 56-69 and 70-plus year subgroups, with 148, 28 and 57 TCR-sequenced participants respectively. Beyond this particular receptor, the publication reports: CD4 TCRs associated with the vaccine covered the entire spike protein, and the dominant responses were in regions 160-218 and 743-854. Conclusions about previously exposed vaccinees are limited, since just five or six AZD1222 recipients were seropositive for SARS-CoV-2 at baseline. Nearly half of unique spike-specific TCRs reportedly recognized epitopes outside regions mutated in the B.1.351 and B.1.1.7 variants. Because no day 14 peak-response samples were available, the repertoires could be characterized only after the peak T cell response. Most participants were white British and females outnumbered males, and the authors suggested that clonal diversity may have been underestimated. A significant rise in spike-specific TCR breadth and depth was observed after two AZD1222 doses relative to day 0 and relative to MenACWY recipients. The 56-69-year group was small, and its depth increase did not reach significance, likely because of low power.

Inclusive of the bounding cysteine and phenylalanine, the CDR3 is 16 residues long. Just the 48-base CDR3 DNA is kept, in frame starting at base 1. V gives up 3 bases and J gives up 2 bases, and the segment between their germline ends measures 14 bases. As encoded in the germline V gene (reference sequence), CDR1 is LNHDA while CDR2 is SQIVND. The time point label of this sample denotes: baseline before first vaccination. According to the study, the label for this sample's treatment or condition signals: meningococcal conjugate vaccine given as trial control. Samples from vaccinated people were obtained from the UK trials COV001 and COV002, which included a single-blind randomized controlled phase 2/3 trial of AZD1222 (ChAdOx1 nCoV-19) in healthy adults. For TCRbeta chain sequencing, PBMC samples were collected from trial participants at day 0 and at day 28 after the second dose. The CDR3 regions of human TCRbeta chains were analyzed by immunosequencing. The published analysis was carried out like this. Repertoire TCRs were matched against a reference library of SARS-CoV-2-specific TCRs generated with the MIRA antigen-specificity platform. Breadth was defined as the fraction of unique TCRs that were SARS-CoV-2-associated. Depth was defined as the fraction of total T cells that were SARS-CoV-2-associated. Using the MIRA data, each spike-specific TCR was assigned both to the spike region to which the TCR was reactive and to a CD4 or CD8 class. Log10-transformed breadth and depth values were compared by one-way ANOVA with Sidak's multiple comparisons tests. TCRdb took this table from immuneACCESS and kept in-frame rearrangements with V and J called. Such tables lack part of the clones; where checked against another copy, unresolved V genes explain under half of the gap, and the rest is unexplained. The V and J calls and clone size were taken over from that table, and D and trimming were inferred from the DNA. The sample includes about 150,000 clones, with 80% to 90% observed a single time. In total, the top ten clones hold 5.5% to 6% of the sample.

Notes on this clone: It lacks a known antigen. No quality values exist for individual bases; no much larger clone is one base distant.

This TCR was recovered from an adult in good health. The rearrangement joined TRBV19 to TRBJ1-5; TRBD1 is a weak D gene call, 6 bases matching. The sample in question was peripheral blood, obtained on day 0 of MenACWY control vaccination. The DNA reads TGTGCCAGTAGTATGGGGGGCCCGGGGGGCAATCAGCCCCAGCATTTT. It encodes CASSMGGPGGNQPQHF.